This TCR beta chain was recorded in a study of Tregs in tolerant kidney transplant recipients. General study findings and limits: Expanding Tregs on activated donor B cells appeared to best identify donor-specific TCRbeta clones.

Unstimulated regulatory T cells (CD4+CD25+CD127-), CD4+CD25- non-regulatory cells, CD4 and CD8 cells were FACS-sorted from thawed PBMCs. V dropped 5 bases and J dropped 7; count of bases not matched to a gene: 11. Germline assignment: CDR1 SGHAT and CDR2 FQNNGV. The CDR3 sequence is 15 residues long. Libraries were prepared by immunoSEQ multiplex PCR; TCRdb keeps only in-frame clonotypes and omits some of them. The sample shows about 69,000 clones, 85% to 90% of them seen only once. As for this clone: Antigen: not known.

The TCR sequence derives from a human donor who received a combined kidney and bone marrow transplant. The material sequenced was CD4+ T cells from blood, taken before the transplant. The chain employs TRBV11-2 and TRBJ2-1, with 7 bases aligning to TRBD2. CDR3 nucleotides: TGTGCCAGCAGCCTAGTGAGGGAGGGCCGGAATGAGCAGTTCTTC. The encoded protein is CASSLVREGRNEQFF.